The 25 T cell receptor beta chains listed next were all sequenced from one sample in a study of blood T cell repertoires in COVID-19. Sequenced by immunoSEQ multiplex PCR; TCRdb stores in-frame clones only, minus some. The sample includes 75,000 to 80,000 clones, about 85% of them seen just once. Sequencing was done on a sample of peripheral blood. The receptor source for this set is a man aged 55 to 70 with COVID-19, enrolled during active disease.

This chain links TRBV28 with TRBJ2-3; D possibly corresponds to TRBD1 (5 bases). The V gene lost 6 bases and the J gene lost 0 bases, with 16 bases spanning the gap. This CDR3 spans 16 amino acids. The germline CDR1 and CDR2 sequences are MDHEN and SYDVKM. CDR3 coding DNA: TGTGCCAGCAGCCCCTGGACAATAGCTAGCACAGATACGCAGTATTTT. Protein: CASSPWTIASTDTQYF.

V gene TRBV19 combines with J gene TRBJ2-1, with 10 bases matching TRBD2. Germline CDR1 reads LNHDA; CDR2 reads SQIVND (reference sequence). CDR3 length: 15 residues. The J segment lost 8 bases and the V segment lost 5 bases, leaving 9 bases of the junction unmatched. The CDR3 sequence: CASSSPGLAMDEQFF. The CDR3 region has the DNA TGTGCCAGTAGTTCCCCGGGACTAGCGATGGATGAGCAGTTCTTC. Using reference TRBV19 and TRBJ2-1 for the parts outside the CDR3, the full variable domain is DGGITQSPKYLFRKEGQNVTLSCEQNLNHDAMYWYRQDPGQGLRLIYYSQIVNDFQKGDIAEGYSVSREKKESFPLTVTSAQKNPTAFYLCASSSPGLAMDEQFFGPGTRLTVL.

The CDR3, as DNA: TGTGCCAGCAGCTTAATCGGGTTACGGATCTCTGGGGCCAACGTCCTGACTTTC. Its translation: CASSLIGLRISGANVLTF. The chain uses TRBV7-9 and TRBJ2-6; D is ambiguous. The CDR3 covers 18 residues. Per germline, CDR1 SEHNR and CDR2 FQNEAQ (reference sequence). V gave up 2 bases and J gave up 0 bases, with 14 bases separating them. The entire variable domain, with the rest obtained from reference TRBV7-9 and TRBJ2-6, is as follows: DTGVSQNPRHKITKRGQNVTFRCDPISEHNRLYWYRQTLGQGPEFLTYFQNEAQLEKSRLLSDRFSAERPKGSFSTLEIQRTEQGDSAMYLCASSLIGLRISGANVLTFGAGSRLTVL.

The CDR3 nucleotides are TGTGTCAGAAGCTTAGTATACGAGTCCTACGAGCAGTACTTC. This gives the protein CVRSLVYESYEQYF. J is TRBJ2-7 and V is TRBV7-5; the table gives TRBD2 as D, unverified against the DNA. TRBV7-5 is given as a pseudogene. The length of the CDR3 is 14 residues.

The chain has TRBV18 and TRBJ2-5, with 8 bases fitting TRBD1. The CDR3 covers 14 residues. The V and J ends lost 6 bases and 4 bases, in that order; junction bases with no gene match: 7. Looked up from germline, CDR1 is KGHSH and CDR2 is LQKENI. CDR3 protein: CASSSTGVVETQYF. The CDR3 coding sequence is TGTGCCAGCTCTTCGACAGGGGTGGTAGAGACCCAGTACTTC.

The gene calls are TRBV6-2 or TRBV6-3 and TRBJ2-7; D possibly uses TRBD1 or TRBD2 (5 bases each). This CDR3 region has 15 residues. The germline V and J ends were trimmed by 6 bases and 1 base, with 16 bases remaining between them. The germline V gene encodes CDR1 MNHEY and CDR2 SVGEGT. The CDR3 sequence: CASSRGGAVSYEQYF. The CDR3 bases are TGTGCCAGCAGCCGGGGTGGGGCAGTTTCCTACGAGCAGTACTTC.

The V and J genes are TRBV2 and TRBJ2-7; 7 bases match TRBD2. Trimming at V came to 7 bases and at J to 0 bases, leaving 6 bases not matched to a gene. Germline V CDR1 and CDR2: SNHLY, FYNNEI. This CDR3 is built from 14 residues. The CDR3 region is CASMEIAGSYEQYF. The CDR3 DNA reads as TGTGCCAGCATGGAGATAGCGGGCTCCTACGAGCAGTACTTC. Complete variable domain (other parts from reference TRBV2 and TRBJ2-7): EPEVTQTPSHQVTQMGQEVILRCVPISNHLYFYWYRQILGQKVEFLVSFYNNEISEKSEIFDDQFSVERPDGSNFTLKIRSTKLEDSAMYFCASMEIAGSYEQYFGPGTRLTVT.

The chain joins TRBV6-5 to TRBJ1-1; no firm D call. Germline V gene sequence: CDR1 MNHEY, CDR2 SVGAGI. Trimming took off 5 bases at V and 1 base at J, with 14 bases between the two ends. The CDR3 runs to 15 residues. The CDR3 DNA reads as TGTGCCAGCAGTCCGCAGGCTCAAGGGAACACTGAAGCTTTCTTT. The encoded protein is CASSPQAQGNTEAFF.

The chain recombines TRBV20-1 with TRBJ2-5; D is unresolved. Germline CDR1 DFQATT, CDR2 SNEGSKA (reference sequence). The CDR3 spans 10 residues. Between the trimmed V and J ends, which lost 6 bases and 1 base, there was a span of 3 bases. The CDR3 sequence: CSALQETQYF. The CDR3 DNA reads TGCAGTGCACTCCAAGAGACCCAGTACTTC.

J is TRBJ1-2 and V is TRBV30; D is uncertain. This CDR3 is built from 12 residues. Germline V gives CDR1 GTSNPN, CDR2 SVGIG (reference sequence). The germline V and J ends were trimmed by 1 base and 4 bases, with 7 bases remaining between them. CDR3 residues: CAWSDSVYGYTF. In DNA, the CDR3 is TGTGCCTGGAGTGACTCTGTCTATGGCTACACCTTC.

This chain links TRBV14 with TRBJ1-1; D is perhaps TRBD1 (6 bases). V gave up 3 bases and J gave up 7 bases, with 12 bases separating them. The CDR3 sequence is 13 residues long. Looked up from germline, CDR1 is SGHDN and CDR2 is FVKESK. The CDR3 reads CASSQETGFEAFF. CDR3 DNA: TGTGCCAGCAGCCAGGAGACAGGCTTTGAAGCTTTCTTT.

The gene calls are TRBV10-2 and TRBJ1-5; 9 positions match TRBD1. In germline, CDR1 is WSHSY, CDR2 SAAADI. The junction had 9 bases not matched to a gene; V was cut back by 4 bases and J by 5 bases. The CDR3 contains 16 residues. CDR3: CASSGNRDRAHQPQHF. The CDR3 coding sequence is TGCGCCAGCAGTGGAAACCGGGACAGGGCCCATCAGCCCCAGCATTTT.

The CDR3 bases are TGTGCCTGGAACAACAGGGGGACCGCAGATACGCAGTATTTT. Amino acid sequence: CAWNNRGTADTQYF. The rearrangement joins TRBV30 to TRBJ2-3; 8 nucleotides agree with TRBD1. V trimming: 4 bases; J trimming: 4 bases; junction bases outside the gene matches: 7. This CDR3 comprises 14 residues. Germline V gene data show CDR1 as GTSNPN and CDR2 as SVGIG (reference sequence). Filled out from reference TRBV30 and TRBJ2-3, the complete variable domain reads SQTIHQWPATLVQPVGSPLSLECTVEGTSNPNLYWYRQAAGRGLQLLFYSVGIGQISSEVPQNLSASRPQDRQFILSSKKLLLSDSGFYLCAWNNRGTADTQYFGPGTRLTVL.

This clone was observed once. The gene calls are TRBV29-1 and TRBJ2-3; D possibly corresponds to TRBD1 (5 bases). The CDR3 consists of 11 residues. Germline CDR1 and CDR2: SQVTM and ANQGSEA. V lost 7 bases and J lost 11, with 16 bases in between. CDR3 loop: CSGSTDEEQYF. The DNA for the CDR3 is TGCAGCGGTTCGACAGATGAGGAGCAGTATTTT.

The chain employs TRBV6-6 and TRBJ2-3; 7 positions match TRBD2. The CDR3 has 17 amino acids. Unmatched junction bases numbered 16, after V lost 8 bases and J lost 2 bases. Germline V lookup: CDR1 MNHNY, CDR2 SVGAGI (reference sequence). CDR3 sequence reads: CASRPNRLADTTDTQYF. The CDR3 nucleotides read TGTGCCAGCCGTCCAAACCGGCTAGCGGATACCACAGATACGCAGTATTTT.

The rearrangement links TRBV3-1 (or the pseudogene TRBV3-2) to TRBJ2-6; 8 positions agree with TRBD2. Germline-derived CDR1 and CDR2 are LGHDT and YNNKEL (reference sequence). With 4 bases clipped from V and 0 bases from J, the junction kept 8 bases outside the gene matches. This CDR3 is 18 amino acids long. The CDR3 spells CASSPGGGSTSGANVLTF. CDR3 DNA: TGTGCCAGCAGCCCCGGGGGGGGCAGTACCTCTGGGGCCAACGTCCTGACTTTC.

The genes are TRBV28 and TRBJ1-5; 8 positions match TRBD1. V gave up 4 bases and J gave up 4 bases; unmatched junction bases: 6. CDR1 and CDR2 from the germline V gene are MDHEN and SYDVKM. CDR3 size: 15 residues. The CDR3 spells CASSSMDRVNQPQHF. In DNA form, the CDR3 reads TGTGCCAGCAGTTCAATGGACAGGGTTAATCAGCCCCAGCATTTT. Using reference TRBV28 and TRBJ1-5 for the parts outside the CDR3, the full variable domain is DVKVTQSSRYLVKRTGEKVFLECVQDMDHENMFWYRQDPGLGLRLIYFSYDVKMKEKGDIPEGYSVSREKKERFSLILESASTNQTSMYLCASSSMDRVNQPQHFGDGTRLSIL.

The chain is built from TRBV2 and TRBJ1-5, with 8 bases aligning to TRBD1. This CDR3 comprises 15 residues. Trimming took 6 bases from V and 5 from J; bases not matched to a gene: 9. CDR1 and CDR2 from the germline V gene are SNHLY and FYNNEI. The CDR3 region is CASSIGQGSYQPQHF. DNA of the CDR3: TGTGCCAGCAGCATAGGACAGGGTAGTTATCAGCCCCAGCATTTT.

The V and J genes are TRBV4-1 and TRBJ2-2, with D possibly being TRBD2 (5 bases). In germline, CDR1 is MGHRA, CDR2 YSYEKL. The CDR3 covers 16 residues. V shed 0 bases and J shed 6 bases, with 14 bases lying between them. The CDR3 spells CASSQEGVQLPGELFF. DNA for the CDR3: TGCGCCAGCAGCCAAGAGGGAGTTCAACTCCCCGGGGAGCTGTTTTTT.

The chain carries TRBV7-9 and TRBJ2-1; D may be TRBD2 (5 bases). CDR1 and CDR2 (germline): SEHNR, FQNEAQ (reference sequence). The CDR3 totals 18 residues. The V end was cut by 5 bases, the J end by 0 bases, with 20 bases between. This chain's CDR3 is CASSNTRSTYSSYNEQFF. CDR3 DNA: TGTGCCAGCAGCAACACTAGGAGCACTTACAGCTCCTACAATGAGCAGTTCTTC.

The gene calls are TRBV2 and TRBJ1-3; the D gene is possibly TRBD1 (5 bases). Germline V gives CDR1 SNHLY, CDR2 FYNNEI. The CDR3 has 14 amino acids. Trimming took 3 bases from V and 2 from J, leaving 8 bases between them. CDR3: CASSEEGTGNTIYF. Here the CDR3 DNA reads TGTGCCAGCAGTGAGGAGGGGACTGGAAACACCATATATTTT.

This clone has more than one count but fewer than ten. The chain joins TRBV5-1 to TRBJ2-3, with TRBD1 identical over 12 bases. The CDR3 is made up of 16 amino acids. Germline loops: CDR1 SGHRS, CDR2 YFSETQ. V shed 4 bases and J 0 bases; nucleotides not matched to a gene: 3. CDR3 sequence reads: CASSMGQGASTDTQYF. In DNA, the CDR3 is TGCGCCAGCAGCATGGGACAGGGGGCCAGCACAGATACGCAGTATTTT.

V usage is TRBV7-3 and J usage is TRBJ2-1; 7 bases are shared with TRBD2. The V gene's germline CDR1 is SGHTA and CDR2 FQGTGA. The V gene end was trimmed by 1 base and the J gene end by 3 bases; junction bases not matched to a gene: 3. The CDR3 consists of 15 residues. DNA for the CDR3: TGTGCCAGCAGCTTAATGGCTAGCGGCTACAATGAGCAGTTCTTC. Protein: CASSLMASGYNEQFF. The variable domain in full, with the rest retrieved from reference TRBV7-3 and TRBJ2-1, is GAGVSQTPSNKVTEKGKYVELRCDPISGHTALYWYRQSLGQGPEFLIYFQGTGAADDSGLPNDRFFAVRPEGSVSTLKIQRTERGDSAVYLCASSLMASGYNEQFFGPGTRLTVL.

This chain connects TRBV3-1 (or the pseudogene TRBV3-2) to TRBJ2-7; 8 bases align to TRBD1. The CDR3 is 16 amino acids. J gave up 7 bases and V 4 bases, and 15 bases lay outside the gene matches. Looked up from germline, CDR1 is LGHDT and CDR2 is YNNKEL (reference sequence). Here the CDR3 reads CASSLMYQGAKYEQYF. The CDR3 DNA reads TGTGCCAGCAGCCTCATGTATCAGGGGGCAAAATATGAGCAGTACTTC.

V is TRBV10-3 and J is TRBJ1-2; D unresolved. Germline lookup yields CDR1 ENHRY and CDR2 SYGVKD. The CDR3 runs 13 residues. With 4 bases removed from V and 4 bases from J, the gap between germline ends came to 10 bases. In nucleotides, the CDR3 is TGTGCCATCAGTGGCTTTGCCAGCTATGGCTACACCTTC. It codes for CAISGFASYGYTF.